This TCR beta chain was captured by sequencing in a study of T cells expressing NK-cell markers. Study information: HCMV seropositivity characterized most of the eight sequenced donors, and seronegativity one.

TCRdb reprocessed the 5' RACE reads; each CDR3 protein has one entry and no DNA is given. This table lists 500,000 or so distinct CDR3 sequences. Germline-derived CDR1 and CDR2 are SGDLS and YYNGEE. CDR3 length: 13 residues. The chain is built from TRBV9 and TRBJ2-1; TCRdb calls TRBD2, which cannot be checked without DNA. Sequencing was performed on blood T cells: a sorted CD56 or NKG2C T cell subset, CD4+ or CD8+ T cells, or bulk PBMC T cells (not recorded which). The origin of this receptor is a man between 18 and 29 years old in good health. CDR3 protein: CASSGTNNRSQFF.